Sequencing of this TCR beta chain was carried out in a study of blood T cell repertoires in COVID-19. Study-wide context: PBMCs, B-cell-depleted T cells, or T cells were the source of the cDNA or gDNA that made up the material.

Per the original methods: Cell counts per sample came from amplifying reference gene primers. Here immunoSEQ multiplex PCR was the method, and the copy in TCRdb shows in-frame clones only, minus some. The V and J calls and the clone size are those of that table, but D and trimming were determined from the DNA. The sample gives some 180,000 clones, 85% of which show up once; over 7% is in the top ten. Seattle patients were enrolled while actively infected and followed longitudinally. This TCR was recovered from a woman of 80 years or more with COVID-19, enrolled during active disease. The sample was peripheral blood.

The CDR3 DNA is TGTGCCAGCAGCCTTAGCGGGGGTCGCACAGATACGCAGTATTTT. Amino acid sequence: CASSLSGGRTDTQYF. The rearrangement uses TRBV9 and TRBJ2-3; the match to TRBD2 covers 9 bases. Looked up from germline, CDR1 is SGDLS and CDR2 is YYNGEE. This CDR3 has 15 amino acids. V was pared by 4 bases and J by 1 base, with 4 bases of the junction left unmatched.